The T cell receptor (beta chain) described here comes from a study of read filtering for tumor transcriptome and immune sequencing. The wider study: After DNase treatment, RNA was made into whole-transcriptome libraries.

Whole-study results and caveats: IR-seq and RNA-seq agreed better without single-read clonotypes. Compared with RNA-seq, IR-seq gave much higher clonotype depth and reliability.

This clonotype was observed many times. Its antigen is as yet unknown. The library was built from about 370 ng RNA with molecular barcoded adaptors for alpha/delta and beta/gamma chains. TCRdb reprocessed the reads via MiXCR and lists one record per CDR3 protein. The table shows about 61,000 distinct CDR3 sequences, with about 21% occurring only once. The ends were cut back, 8 bases at V and 5 bases at J, with 21 bases in the middle. This CDR3 spans 15 amino acids. CDR1 and CDR2 (germline): MDHEN, SYDVKM. This chain connects TRBV28 to TRBJ1-2; D is possibly TRBD1 (6 bases). The sequence was collected from a donor aged 40 or older with multiple myeloma. The sequencing sample was made of a population of CD138-negative cells sorted from bone marrow. The CDR3 is CASLAAGGEMYGYTF. DNA of the CDR3: TGTGCCAGCCTCGCGGCCGGGGGCGAGATGTATGGCTACACCTTC.